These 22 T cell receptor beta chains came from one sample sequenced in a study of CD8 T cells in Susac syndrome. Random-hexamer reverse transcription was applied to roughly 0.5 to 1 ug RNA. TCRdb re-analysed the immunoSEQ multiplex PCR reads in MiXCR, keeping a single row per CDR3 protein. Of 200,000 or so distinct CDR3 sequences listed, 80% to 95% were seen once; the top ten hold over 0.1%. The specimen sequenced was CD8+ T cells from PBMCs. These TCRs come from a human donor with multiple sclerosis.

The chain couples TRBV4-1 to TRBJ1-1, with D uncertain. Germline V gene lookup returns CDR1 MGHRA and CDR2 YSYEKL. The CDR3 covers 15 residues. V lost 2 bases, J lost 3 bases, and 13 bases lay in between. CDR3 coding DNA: TGCGCCAGCAGCCAATTGCATTTGGGAGACACTGAAGCTTTCTTT. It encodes CASSQLHLGDTEAFF.

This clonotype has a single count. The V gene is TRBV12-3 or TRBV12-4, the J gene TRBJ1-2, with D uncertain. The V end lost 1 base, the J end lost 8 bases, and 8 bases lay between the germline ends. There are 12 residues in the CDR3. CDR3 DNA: TGTGCCAGCAGTTTAGGGAATTTCGGCTACACCTTC. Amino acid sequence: CASSLGNFGYTF.

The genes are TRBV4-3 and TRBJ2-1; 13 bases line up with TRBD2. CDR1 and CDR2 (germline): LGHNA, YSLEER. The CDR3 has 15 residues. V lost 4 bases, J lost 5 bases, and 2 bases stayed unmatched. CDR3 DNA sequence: TGCGCCAGCAGCCTGGGACTAGCGGGAAACAATGAGCAGTTCTTC. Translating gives CASSLGLAGNNEQFF.

CDR3 amino acids: CASGRGTNEKLFF. The CDR3 region has the DNA TGTGCCTCGGGGAGGGGGACTAATGAAAAACTGTTTTTT. The chain joins TRBV9 to TRBJ1-4; a weak D match, TRBD1 (6 bases). Germline CDR1 SGDLS, CDR2 YYNGEE. The V and J ends lost 10 bases and 2 bases respectively, with 12 bases between them. The CDR3 totals 13 residues.

The CDR3 region has the DNA TGTGCCAGCAGCGCTATGACAACCACCTACGAGCAGTACTTC. Protein sequence: CASSAMTTTYEQYF. V gene TRBV9 combines with J gene TRBJ2-7; unclear D gene. CDR1 is SGDLS, CDR2 YYNGEE, per germline. This CDR3 spans 14 amino acids. V lost 3 bases and J lost 2, with 12 bases in between. Full variable domain (missing parts from reference TRBV9 and TRBJ2-7): DSGVTQTPKHLITATGQRVTLRCSPRSGDLSVYWYQQSLDQGLQFLIQYYNGEERAKGNILERFSAQQFPDLHSELNLSSLELGDSALYFCASSAMTTTYEQYFGPGTRLTVT.

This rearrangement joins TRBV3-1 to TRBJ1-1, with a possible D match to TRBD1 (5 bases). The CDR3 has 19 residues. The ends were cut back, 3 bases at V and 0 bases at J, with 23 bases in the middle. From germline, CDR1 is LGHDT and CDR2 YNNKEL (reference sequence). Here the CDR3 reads CASSHRGKGDRGMNTEAFF. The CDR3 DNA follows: TGTGCCAGCAGCCACCGAGGGAAGGGTGACCGGGGGATGAACACTGAAGCTTTCTTT.

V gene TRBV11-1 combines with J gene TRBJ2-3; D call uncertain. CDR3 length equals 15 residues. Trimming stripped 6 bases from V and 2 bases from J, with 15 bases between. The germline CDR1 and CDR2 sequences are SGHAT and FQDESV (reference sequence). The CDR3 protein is CASSSNVAVTDTQYF. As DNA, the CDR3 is TGTGCCAGCAGTTCCAACGTCGCGGTCACAGATACGCAGTATTTT.

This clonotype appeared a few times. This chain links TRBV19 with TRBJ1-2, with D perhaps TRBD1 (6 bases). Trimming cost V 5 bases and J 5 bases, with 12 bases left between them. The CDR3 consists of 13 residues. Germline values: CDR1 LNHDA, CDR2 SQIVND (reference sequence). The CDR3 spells CASSSTGRYGYTF. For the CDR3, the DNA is TGTGCCAGTAGTTCGACAGGCCGTTATGGCTACACCTTC.

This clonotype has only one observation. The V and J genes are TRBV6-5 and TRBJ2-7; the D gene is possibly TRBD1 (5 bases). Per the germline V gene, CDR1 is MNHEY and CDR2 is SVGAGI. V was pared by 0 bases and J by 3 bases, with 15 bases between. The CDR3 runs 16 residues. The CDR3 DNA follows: TGTGCCAGCAGTTACTCGGGGCCTCCTGAGCTCTACGAGCAGTACTTC. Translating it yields CASSYSGPPELYEQYF.

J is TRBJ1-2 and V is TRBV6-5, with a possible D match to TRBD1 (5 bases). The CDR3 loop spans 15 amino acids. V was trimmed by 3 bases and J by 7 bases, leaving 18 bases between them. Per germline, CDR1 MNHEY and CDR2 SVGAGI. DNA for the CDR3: TGTGCCAGCAGTTATTTACGTGGGGGATCCGGTGGCTACACCTTC. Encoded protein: CASSYLRGGSGGYTF.

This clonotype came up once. The CDR3 nucleotides are TGTGCCAGCAGCGCCACCGGGACAGGGGCCTACAATGAGCAGTTCTTC. Amino acids: CASSATGTGAYNEQFF. The chain employs TRBV9 and TRBJ2-1; 10 bases are a match to TRBD1. Germline V gives CDR1 SGDLS, CDR2 YYNGEE. This CDR3 contains 16 residues. V dropped 3 bases and J dropped 2; count of bases not matched to a gene: 5.

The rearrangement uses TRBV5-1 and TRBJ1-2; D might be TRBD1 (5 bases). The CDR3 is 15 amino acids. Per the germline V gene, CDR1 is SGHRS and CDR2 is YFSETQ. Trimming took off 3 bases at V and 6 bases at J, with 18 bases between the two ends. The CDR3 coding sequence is TGCGCCAGCAGCTCCGGGACGGCGGTCACCGATGGCTACACCTTC. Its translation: CASSSGTAVTDGYTF.

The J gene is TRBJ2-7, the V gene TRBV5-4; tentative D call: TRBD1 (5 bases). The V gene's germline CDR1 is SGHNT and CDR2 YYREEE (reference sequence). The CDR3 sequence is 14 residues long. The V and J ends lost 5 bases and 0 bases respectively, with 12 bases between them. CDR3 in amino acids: CASSFWGSSYEQYF. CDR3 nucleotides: TGTGCCAGCAGTTTCTGGGGCTCCTCCTACGAGCAGTACTTC. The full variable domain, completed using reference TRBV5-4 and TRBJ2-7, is ETGVTQSPTHLIKTRGQQVTLRCSSQSGHNTVSWYQQALGQGPQFIFQYYREEENGRGNFPPRFSGLQFPNYSSELNVNALELDDSALYLCASSFWGSSYEQYFGPGTRLTVT.

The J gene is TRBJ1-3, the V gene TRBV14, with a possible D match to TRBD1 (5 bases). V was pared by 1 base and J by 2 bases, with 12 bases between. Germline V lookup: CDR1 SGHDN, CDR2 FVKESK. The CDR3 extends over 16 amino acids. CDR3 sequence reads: CASSQAEGSAGNTIYF. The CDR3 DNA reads TGTGCCAGCAGCCAAGCGGAGGGGAGTGCTGGAAACACCATATATTTT.

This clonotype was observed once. CDR3 DNA sequence: TGCGCCAGCAGCCAAGATCCTCAGTCGAGGGACGCGCAGTATTTT. It is translated as CASSQDPQSRDAQYF. The chain recombines TRBV4-3 with TRBJ2-3, with D perhaps TRBD1 or TRBD2 (5 bases each). V dropped 0 bases and J dropped 10 bases, with 17 bases sitting between them. In germline, CDR1 is LGHNA, CDR2 YSLEER. The CDR3 sequence is 15 residues long.

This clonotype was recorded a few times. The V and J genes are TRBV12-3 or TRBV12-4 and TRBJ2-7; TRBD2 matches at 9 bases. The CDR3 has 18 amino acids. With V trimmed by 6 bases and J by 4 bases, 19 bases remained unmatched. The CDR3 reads CASSSPGLAGRTSYEQYF. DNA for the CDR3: TGTGCCAGCAGCTCTCCAGGGCTAGCGGGAAGAACCTCATACGAGCAGTACTTC.

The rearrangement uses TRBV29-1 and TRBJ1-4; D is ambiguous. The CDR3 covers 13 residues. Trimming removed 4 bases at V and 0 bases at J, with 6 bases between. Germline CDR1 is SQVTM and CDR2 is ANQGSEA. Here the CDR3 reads CSVGVATNEKLFF. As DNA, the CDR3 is TGCAGCGTTGGAGTCGCAACTAATGAAAAACTGTTTTTT.

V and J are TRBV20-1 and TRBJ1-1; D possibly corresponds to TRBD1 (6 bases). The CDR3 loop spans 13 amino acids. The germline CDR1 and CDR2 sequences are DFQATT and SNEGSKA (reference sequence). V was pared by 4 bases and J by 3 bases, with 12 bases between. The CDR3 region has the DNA TGCAGTGCTAAGGGGGGATATTACACTGAAGCTTTCTTT. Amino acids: CSAKGGYYTEAFF.

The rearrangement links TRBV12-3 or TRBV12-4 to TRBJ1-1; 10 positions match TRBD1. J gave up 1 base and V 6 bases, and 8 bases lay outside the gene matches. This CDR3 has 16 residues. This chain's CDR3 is CASSRRDRGTNTEAFF. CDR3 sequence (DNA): TGTGCCAGCAGCCGCCGGGACAGGGGAACGAACACTGAAGCTTTCTTT.

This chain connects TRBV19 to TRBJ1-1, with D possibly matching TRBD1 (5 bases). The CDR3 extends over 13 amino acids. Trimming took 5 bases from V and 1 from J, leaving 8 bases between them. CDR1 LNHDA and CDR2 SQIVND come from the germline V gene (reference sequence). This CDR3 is CASSSGENTEAFF. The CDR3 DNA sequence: TGTGCCAGTAGTTCGGGGGAGAACACTGAAGCTTTCTTT.

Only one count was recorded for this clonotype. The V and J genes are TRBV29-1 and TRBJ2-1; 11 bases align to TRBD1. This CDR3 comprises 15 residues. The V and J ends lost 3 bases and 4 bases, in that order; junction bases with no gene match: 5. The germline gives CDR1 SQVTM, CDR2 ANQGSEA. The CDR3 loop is CSVELGQGVYNEQFF. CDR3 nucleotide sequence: TGCAGCGTTGAGTTGGGACAGGGGGTATACAATGAGCAGTTCTTC.

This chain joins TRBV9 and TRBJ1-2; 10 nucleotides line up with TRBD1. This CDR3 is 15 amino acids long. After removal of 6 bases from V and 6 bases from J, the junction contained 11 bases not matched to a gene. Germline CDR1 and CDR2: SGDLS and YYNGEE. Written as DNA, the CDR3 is TGTGCCAGCACTATAGGGGGACAGGGGATCGATGGCTACACCTTC. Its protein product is CASTIGGQGIDGYTF.